The 9 T cell receptor beta chains reported below all come from one sample, sequenced in a study of T-cell reconstitution after alpha-beta-depleted transplantation in children. The library targeted TCRbeta and was prepared with unique molecular identifiers. TCRdb re-analysed the PCR reads in MiXCR, keeping a single row per CDR3 protein. The repertoire holds more than 550,000 distinct CDR3 sequences, with approximately 10% as singletons. The sample was PBMCs from the stem cell graft donor, taken from the stem cell graft. The origin of the receptors is a human donor who donated a stem cell graft to a child with acute myeloid leukemia.

This clonotype was seen only once. The J gene is TRBJ1-2, the V gene TRBV6-1; the D is unclear. With 5 bases removed from V and 8 bases from J, the gap between germline ends came to 21 bases. Germline lookup yields CDR1 MNHNS and CDR2 SASEGT. This CDR3 is 15 amino acids long. CDR3 loop: CASSPRASRNEGYTF. The CDR3 DNA reads as TGTGCCAGCAGTCCAAGGGCCAGCCGGAATGAGGGCTACACCTTC.

V is TRBV4-3 and J is TRBJ1-1, with D perhaps matching TRBD1 (6 bases). Germline-derived CDR1 and CDR2 are LGHNA and YSLEER. This CDR3 comprises 17 residues. Trimming removed 3 bases from V and 6 bases from J, with 23 bases in between. The CDR3 DNA reads as TGCGCCAGCAGCCAGAGGGCGGGGGCGACATTAAACCCTGAAGCTTTCTTT. Protein product: CASSQRAGATLNPEAFF.

The chain is built from TRBV29-1 and TRBJ1-2; weak D call: TRBD1 (5 bases). CDR3 length equals 12 residues. V dropped 4 bases and J dropped 4 bases, with 10 bases sitting between them. Looked up from germline, CDR1 is SQVTM and CDR2 is ANQGSEA. The CDR3 nucleotides are TGCAGCGTTGTAGTAGGGGTCTATGGCTACACCTTC. Amino acids: CSVVVGVYGYTF.

This clonotype was observed a few times. V and J are TRBV27 and TRBJ2-3, with 9 nucleotides matching TRBD1. Per the germline V gene, CDR1 is MNHEY and CDR2 is SMNVEV (reference sequence). V shed 7 bases and J 4 bases; nucleotides not matched to a gene: 9. The CDR3 extends over 15 amino acids. This chain's CDR3 is CASNPGTGHSDTQYF. As DNA, the CDR3 is TGTGCCAGCAACCCAGGGACAGGGCATTCAGATACGCAGTATTTT.

At least ten counts were recorded for this clonotype. The V and J genes are TRBV12-3 or TRBV12-4 and TRBJ1-2; maybe TRBD1 (5 bases). The CDR3 has 14 amino acids. Trimming shortened V by 5 bases and J by 4 bases, and 14 bases separated the two germline ends. The CDR3: CASSPGTTFYGYTF. DNA for the CDR3: TGTGCCAGCAGTCCCGGGACTACCTTCTATGGCTACACCTTC.

This clonotype was counted at least ten times. The chain joins TRBV20-1 to TRBJ2-1; 7 bases agree with TRBD1. The CDR3 length is 17 residues. The V segment lost 5 bases and the J segment 0 bases; nucleotides outside the gene matches: 13. Germline values: CDR1 DFQATT, CDR2 SNEGSKA (reference sequence). CDR3 protein: CSARSLVGQVSYNEQFF. CDR3 nucleotide sequence: TGCAGTGCTCGTAGTTTGGTAGGACAGGTCTCCTACAATGAGCAGTTCTTC.

This clonotype has just a few counts. The rearrangement uses TRBV11-2 and TRBJ2-3; TRBD2 aligns across 8 bases. CDR1 SGHAT and CDR2 FQNNGV come from the germline V gene. V lost 6 bases and J lost 4; bases outside the gene matches: 9. This CDR3 has 15 residues. CDR3 sequence: CASSKRESEADTQYF. DNA of the CDR3: TGTGCCAGCAGTAAGCGGGAGTCGGAGGCAGATACGCAGTATTTT.

The sample holds a few counts of this clonotype. The V and J genes are TRBV7-2 and TRBJ2-7; D perhaps matches TRBD2 (5 bases). V lost 7 bases and J lost 1, with 17 bases in between. The CDR3 spans 15 residues. Per germline, CDR1 SGHTA and CDR2 FQGNSA. The CDR3 loop reads CASTFGSSSSYEQYF. The CDR3 region has the DNA TGTGCCAGCACCTTTGGGAGCAGCAGTTCCTACGAGCAGTACTTC.

The genes are TRBV20-1 and TRBJ2-1; the match to TRBD2 covers 9 bases. The CDR3 has 15 amino acids. V dropped 1 base and J dropped 3; count of bases not matched to a gene: 4. CDR1 is DFQATT and CDR2 is SNEGSKA in the germline V gene (reference sequence). The CDR3 DNA reads TGCAGTGCTAGAGTTAGCGGGAGAGACTACAATGAGCAGTTCTTC. It yields the protein CSARVSGRDYNEQFF.